The rows below give T cell receptor beta chains drawn from one sample of a study of CD8+CD57+ T cells in acquired aplastic anemia. TCRdb analysed the reads with MiXCR anew, one entry per CDR3 protein. The sample has 110,000 or so distinct CDR3 sequences, 50% to 60% seen once; the top ten hold roughly 28%. Sequencing input: sorted CD4+, CD8+, or CD8+CD57+ T cells (not recorded which) from PBMCs. All receptors come from a human donor with aplastic anemia. CDR3s include the opening cysteine and the closing phenylalanine or tryptophan. A D gene is named only where the DNA matches it firmly. Size is omitted from some rows. Given values are once, few, many or a class for expanded clones.

.,TRBJ2-7,TRBV5-5,.,CASSLSGHSEYEQYF,TGTGCCAGCAGCTTGTCCGGACATAGCGAGTACGAGCAGTACTTC
.,TRBJ2-7,TRBV3-1,TRBD1,CASSQVIRQGPYEQYF,TGTGCCAGCAGCCAAGTTATCCGACAGGGCCCTTACGAGCAGTACTTC
many,TRBJ1-2,TRBV9,.,CASSDRGREYNYGYTF,TGTGCCAGCAGCGATCGAGGCAGGGAGTATAACTATGGCTACACCTTC
.,TRBJ1-5,TRBV2,.,CASSDSVRVQPQHF,TGTGCCAGCAGTGATTCAGTAAGGGTTCAGCCCCAGCATTTT
few,TRBJ1-6,TRBV11-2,TRBD1,CASSTSRQGRNSPLHF,TGTGCCAGCAGCACATCCCGACAGGGGCGGAATTCACCCCTCCACTTT
.,TRBJ2-5,TRBV2,.,CASSFRFSLEGTQYF,TGTGCCAGCAGTTTTCGCTTTAGCCTTGAGGGGACCCAGTACTTC
many,TRBJ2-7,TRBV5-4,TRBD2,CASSFRTSGAEQYF,TGTGCCAGCAGCTTCAGGACTAGCGGGGCCGAGCAGTACTTC
.,TRBJ2-3,TRBV24-1,.,CATSDPVADTQYF,TGTGCCACCAGTGATCCTGTAGCAGATACGCAGTATTTT
.,TRBJ2-5,TRBV29-1,.,CSALGGQETQYF,TGCAGCGCCCTGGGGGGACAAGAGACCCAGTACTTC
.,TRBJ1-2,TRBV2,.,CASTPDRLGYTF,TGTGCCAGCACCCCGGACAGATTGGGCTACACCTTC
.,TRBJ2-3,TRBV27,TRBD1,CASSMDRSKDTQYF,TGTGCCAGCAGTATGGACAGGAGCAAAGATACGCAGTATTTT
few,TRBJ1-6,TRBV20-1,.,CSARTASLDGPLHF,TGCAGTGCAAGGACAGCTAGCCTCGACGGACCCCTCCACTTT
few,TRBJ1-6,TRBV10-3,TRBD1,CAISGQGRNYSYNSPLHF,TGTGCCATCAGTGGACAGGGCCGAAACTACTCCTATAATTCACCCCTCCACTTT
many,TRBJ2-1,TRBV24-1,TRBD2,CATRSGRLAGRNNEQFF,TGTGCCACCAGGTCCGGGAGGCTAGCGGGCAGGAACAATGAGCAGTTCTTC
.,TRBJ2-6,TRBV2,.,CASSRDTGSGANVLTF,TGTGCCAGCAGTAGGGACACCGGCTCTGGGGCCAACGTCCTGACTTTC
.,TRBJ2-1,TRBV24-1,.,CATSDRFRSNYNEQFF,TGTGCCACCAGTGATCGTTTCAGATCCAATTACAATGAGCAGTTCTTC
.,TRBJ1-1,TRBV20-1,.,CSASGGTTEAFF,TGCAGTGCTAGTGGGGGGACCACTGAAGCTTTCTTT
few,TRBJ2-3,TRBV7-6,.,CASSLDAGTDTQYF,TGTGCCAGCAGCTTAGACGCGGGCACAGATACGCAGTATTTT
.,TRBJ2-2,TRBV2,.,CASSDGVVGELFF,TGTGCCAGCAGTGACGGCGTGGTCGGGGAGCTGTTTTTT
.,TRBJ1-4,TRBV5-4,.,CASSLMEVEKLFF,TGTGCCAGCAGCTTGATGGAGGTCGAAAAACTGTTTTTT
few,TRBJ2-2,TRBV2,.,CATSQGVTGELFF,TGTGCCACTTCACAGGGAGTGACCGGGGAGCTGTTTTTT
.,TRBJ2-3,TRBV7-3,.,CASSPGAYTQYF,TGTGCCAGCAGCCCGGGCGCATATACGCAGTATTTT
.,TRBJ2-1,TRBV7-2,TRBD2,CASSLALLAGGINEQSF,TGTGCCAGCAGCTTAGCCTTACTAGCGGGAGGAATTAATGAGCAGTCCTTC
.,TRBJ1-2,TRBV12-3/TRBV12-4,TRBD1,CASRGGQGAIYGYTF,TGTGCCAGCAGAGGCGGACAGGGGGCTATCTATGGCTACACCTTC
.,TRBJ2-5,TRBV10-3,TRBD2,CATSGGGTIQETQYF,TGTGCCACCAGTGGGGGGGGAACCATACAAGAGACCCAATACTTC
many,TRBJ1-3,TRBV15,.,CATSRDLGPSGNTIYF,TGTGCCACCAGCAGAGATTTGGGACCCTCTGGAAACACCATATATTTT
many,TRBJ1-2,TRBV12-3/TRBV12-4,TRBD1,CASNQGARGYTF,TGTGCCAGCAACCAGGGGGCGCGGGGCTACACCTTC
.,TRBJ1-2,TRBV7-8,.,CASSLERPGGYGYTF,TGTGCCAGCAGCTTAGAGCGACCGGGGGGCTATGGCTACACCTTC
.,TRBJ1-2,TRBV2,.,CASSKELGEVYGYTF,TGTGCCAGCAGTAAGGAGCTGGGGGAAGTCTATGGCTACACCTTC
medium-sized,TRBJ1-1,TRBV7-9,.,CASSLLGGVGNTEAFF,TGTGCCAGCAGCTTATTGGGTGGTGTAGGGAACACTGAAGCTTTCTTT
.,TRBJ1-2,TRBV7-9,.,CASSFATGYGYTF,TGTGCCAGCAGCTTTGCCACAGGCTATGGCTACACCTTC
.,TRBJ2-6,TRBV6-1,.,CASSEAGDGANVLTF,TGTGCCAGCAGTGAAGCTGGGGATGGGGCCAACGTCCTGACTTTC